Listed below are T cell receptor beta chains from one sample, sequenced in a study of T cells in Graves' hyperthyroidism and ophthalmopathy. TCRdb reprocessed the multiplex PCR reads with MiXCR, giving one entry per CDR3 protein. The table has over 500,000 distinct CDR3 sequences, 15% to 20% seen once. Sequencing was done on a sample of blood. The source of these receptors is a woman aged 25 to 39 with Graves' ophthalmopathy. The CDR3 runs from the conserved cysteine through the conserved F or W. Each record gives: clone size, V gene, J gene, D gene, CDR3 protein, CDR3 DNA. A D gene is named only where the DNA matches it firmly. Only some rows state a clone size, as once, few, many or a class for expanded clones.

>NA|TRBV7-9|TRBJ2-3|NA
CASSPGGGGATQYF
TGTGCCAGCAGCCCGGGGGGCGGTGGCGCTACGCAGTATTTT
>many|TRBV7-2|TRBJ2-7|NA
CASSLTATYEQYF
TGTGCCAGCAGCTTAACAGCTACCTACGAGCAGTACTTC
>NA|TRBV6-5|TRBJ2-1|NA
CASSYVSRGRYNEQFF
TGTGCCAGCAGTTACGTTTCCCGGGGGAGGTACAATGAGCAGTTCTTC
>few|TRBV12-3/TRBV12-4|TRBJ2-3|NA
CASSQDRIYTDTQYF
TGTGCCAGCAGCCAAGACAGGATATACACAGATACGCAGTATTTT
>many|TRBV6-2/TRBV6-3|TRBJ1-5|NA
CASSYPGGSGQPQHF
TGTGCCAGCAGTTACCCGGGCGGTTCAGGACAGCCCCAGCATTTT
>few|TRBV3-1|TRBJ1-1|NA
CASSREVNTEAFF
TGTGCCAGCAGCCGAGAAGTGAACACTGAAGCTTTCTTT
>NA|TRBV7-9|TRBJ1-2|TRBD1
CASSLNRQGADGYAF
TGTGCCAGCAGCTTAAATCGGCAGGGGGCGGATGGCTACGCCTTC
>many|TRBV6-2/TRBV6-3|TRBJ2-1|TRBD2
CASSSPGAREFNEQFF
TGTGCCAGCAGTTCCCCCGGGGCGCGGGAGTTTAATGAGCAGTTCTTC
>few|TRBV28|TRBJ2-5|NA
CASSGAGRRKQETQYF
TGTGCCAGCAGCGGGGCCGGACGGAGAAAACAAGAGACCCAGTACTTC
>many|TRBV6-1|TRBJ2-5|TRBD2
CASSSTLADQETQYF
TGTGCCAGCAGTTCCACGCTAGCGGATCAAGAGACCCAGTACTTC
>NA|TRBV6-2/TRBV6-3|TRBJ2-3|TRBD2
CASLAGGLGDTQYF
TGTGCCAGCCTAGCGGGGGGGCTGGGAGATACGCAGTATTTT
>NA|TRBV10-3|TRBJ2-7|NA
CAISVGGSSYEQYF
TGTGCCATCAGTGTGGGCGGTAGCTCCTACGAGCAGTACTTC
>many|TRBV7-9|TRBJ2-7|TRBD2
CASSPSGRSSYEQYF
TGTGCCAGCAGCCCTAGCGGTAGGAGCTCCTACGAGCAGTACTTC
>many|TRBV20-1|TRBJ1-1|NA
CSARISGMNTEAFF
TGCAGTGCTAGAATATCAGGGATGAACACTGAAGCTTTCTTT